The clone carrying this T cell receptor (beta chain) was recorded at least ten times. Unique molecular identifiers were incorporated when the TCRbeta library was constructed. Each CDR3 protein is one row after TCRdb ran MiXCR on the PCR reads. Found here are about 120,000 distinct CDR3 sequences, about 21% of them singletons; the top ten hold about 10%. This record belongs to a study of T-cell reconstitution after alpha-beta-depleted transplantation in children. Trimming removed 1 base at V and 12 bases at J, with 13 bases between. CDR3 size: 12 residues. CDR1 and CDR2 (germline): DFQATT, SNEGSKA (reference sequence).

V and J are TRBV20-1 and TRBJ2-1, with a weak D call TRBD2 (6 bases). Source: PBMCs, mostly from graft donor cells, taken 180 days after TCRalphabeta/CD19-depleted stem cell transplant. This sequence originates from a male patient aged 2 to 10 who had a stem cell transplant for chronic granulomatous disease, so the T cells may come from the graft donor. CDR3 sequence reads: CSARGAAGGQFF. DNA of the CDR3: TGCAGTGCTAGAGGGGCAGCGGGCGGGCAGTTCTTC.